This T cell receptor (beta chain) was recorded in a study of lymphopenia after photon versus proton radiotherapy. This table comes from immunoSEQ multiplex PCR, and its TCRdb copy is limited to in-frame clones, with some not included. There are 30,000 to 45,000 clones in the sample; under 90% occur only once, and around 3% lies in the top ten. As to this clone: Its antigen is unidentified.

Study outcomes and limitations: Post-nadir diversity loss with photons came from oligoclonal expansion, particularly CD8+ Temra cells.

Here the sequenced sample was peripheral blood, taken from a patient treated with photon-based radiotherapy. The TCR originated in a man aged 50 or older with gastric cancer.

The CDR3 region is CASSLTYEQYF. CDR3 sequence (DNA): TGTGCCAGCAGCCTAACCTACGAGCAGTACTTC. This rearrangement joins TRBV11-2 to TRBJ2-7; D uncertain. This CDR3 has 11 residues. Per the germline V gene, CDR1 is SGHAT and CDR2 is FQNNGV. The V end lost 5 bases, the J end lost 2 bases, and 4 bases lay between the germline ends.